The clone carrying this T cell receptor beta chain was counted only a few times. Its matching antigen is unknown. This sample was included in a study of blood T cells in healthy people across ages. General study points: Versus aged donors, long-lived donors had higher diversity and more naive CD4+ cells. Diversity of TCR beta per million T cells declined in a roughly linear way with age.

Through a sample-barcoded 5' primer and a J-beta primer mix, a second PCR was run for roughly 7 to 12 cycles. Each single sample gave us at least 3 million CDR3-containing paired-end reads. Via MiXCR, TCRdb re-called the 5' RACE reads, giving one row per CDR3 protein. Of 980,000 or so distinct CDR3 sequences in the sample, roughly 48% were seen once. There are 15 residues in the CDR3. Unmatched junction bases numbered 8, after V lost 5 bases and J lost 8 bases. CDR1 and CDR2 (germline): SGHRS, YFSETQ. This TCR came from a man younger than 45 in good health. This rearrangement joins TRBV5-1 to TRBJ2-1; TRBD1 matches at 12 bases. Material for sequencing was blood. CDR3 in amino acids: CASSSPGQGAYEQFF. The CDR3 DNA reads as TGCGCCAGCAGTTCACCGGGACAGGGGGCTTATGAGCAGTTCTTC.